This T cell receptor (beta chain) is drawn from a study of T cell changes during pregnancy in multiple sclerosis. Clones were sequenced by immunoSEQ multiplex PCR, and TCRdb holds only the in-frame ones, with some missing. The table shows 26,000 or so clones, with roughly nine tenths occurring only once. V was shortened by 0 bases and J by 0 bases, with 4 bases between the two germline ends. This CDR3 comprises 14 residues. In germline, CDR1 is SGHRS, CDR2 YFSETQ. The genes are TRBV5-1 and TRBJ1-3; D not certain. The source material was CD8+ T cells from peripheral blood mononuclear cells, sampled in the second trimester of pregnancy. The sequence was collected from a female donor with multiple sclerosis, enrolled in a pregnancy study. This chain's CDR3 is CASSLGASGNTIYF. As DNA, the CDR3 is TGCGCCAGCAGCTTGGGGGCCTCTGGAAACACCATATATTTT.